Described below is a single T cell receptor (beta chain) sequence and its context. Its antigen remains unidentified. These data are taken from a study of CD8 T cells in Susac syndrome. Germline CDR1 reads GTSNPN; CDR2 reads SVGIG (reference sequence). Trimming shortened V by 4 bases and J by 5 bases, and 11 bases separated the two germline ends. This CDR3 comprises 13 residues. The study, taken as a whole, reports: A relatively small number of individuals underwent TCR sequencing and HLA analysis.

High-throughput TCR beta sequencing covered peripheral CD8+ and CD4+ T cells. The CD8+ and CD4+ T cells were isolated magnetically using a negative isolation approach, whereas the TEMRA cells were enriched by FACS. When the RNA was reverse transcribed, random hexamers were used with an input of roughly 0.5 to 1 ug. Amplification of TCR beta CDR3 spanned 54 Vbeta and 13 Jbeta via immunoSEQ multiplex PCR. TCRdb re-analysed the immunoSEQ multiplex PCR reads in MiXCR, keeping a single row per CDR3 protein. This table holds 180,000 or so distinct CDR3 sequences, about 95% found once. The chain uses TRBV30 and TRBJ1-4; perhaps TRBD1 as D (5 bases). The TCR originated in a human donor in good health. The sample taken for sequencing was CD4+ T cells from PBMCs. The CDR3 bases are TGTGCCTGGACTTTGGGGCAGAATGAAAAACTGTTTTTT. Protein product: CAWTLGQNEKLFF.